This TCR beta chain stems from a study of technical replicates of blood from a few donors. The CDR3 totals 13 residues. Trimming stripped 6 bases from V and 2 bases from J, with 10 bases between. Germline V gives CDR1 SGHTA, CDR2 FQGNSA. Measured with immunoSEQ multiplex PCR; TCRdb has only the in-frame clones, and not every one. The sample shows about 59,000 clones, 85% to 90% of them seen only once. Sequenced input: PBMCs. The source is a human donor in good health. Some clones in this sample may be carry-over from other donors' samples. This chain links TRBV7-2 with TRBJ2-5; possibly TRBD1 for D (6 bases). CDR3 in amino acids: CASSTGQQETQYF. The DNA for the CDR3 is TGTGCCAGCAGTACAGGACAGCAAGAGACCCAGTACTTC.